This is a list of T cell receptor beta chains from one sample in a study of blood T cells in healthy people across ages. TCRdb re-analysed the 5' RACE reads in MiXCR, keeping a single row per CDR3 protein. The sample carries 1.5 million to 2 million distinct CDR3 sequences, over 25% recorded once. The sample consisted of blood. The receptors come from a woman aged 25 to 39 in good health. CDR3s leave out the opening cysteine and the closing phenylalanine or tryptophan. A D gene is named only where the DNA matches it firmly.

length,V,J,D,CDR3
12,TRBV20-1,TRBJ2-7,.,SARYRGSSYEQY
14,TRBV12-3/TRBV12-4,TRBJ2-1,TRBD2,ASAAGTSGGANEQF
12,TRBV5-1,TRBJ2-7,.,ASSPRADSYEQY
14,TRBV25-1,TRBJ2-2,.,ASSGGTLADTGELF
14,TRBV5-6,TRBJ1-1,TRBD1,ASSPAPTGEGTEAF
16,TRBV12-3/TRBV12-4,TRBJ2-1,TRBD1,ASWGVNRDRVSYNEQF
13,TRBV4-1,TRBJ1-4,.,ASSPTSATNEKLF
14,TRBV7-2,TRBJ2-3,.,ASSGEGSLETDTQY
11,TRBV14,TRBJ1-3,.,ASSQDPGNTIY
12,TRBV5-1,TRBJ2-7,TRBD2,ASSPSGSAYEQY
13,TRBV5-6,TRBJ2-3,.,ASSSPGLQADTQY
11,TRBV10-2,TRBJ1-5,.,ASSEPGAQPQH
12,TRBV6-6,TRBJ2-2,.,AVSPSLGTGELF
10,TRBV20-1,TRBJ1-2,.,SAPKAGHGYT
14,TRBV7-2,TRBJ2-3,.,ASSPLGAESTDTQY
13,TRBV10-2,TRBJ1-3,.,ASSEWGGLGNTIY
11,TRBV12-3/TRBV12-4,TRBJ1-2,.,ASRTGKNYGYT
11,TRBV2,TRBJ2-7,.,ASKGSFSYEQY
14,TRBV4-3,TRBJ2-1,TRBD2,ASSQGGSGSRNEQF
12,TRBV7-9,TRBJ1-1,.,ASQDGSLNTEAF
14,TRBV20-1,TRBJ2-2,.,SARHIGRDGTGELF
13,TRBV27,TRBJ1-2,.,ASSLNSPDNYGYT
9,TRBV12-3/TRBV12-4,TRBJ1-4,.,ASSRGEKLF
12,TRBV20-1,TRBJ2-7,TRBD1,NARGTGTAYEQY
13,TRBV20-1,TRBJ2-7,.,SARPKGDYSYEQY
12,TRBV3-1,TRBJ1-5,.,ASSQERGVQPQH
12,TRBV5-1,TRBJ2-1,.,ASSLALGGTEQF
18,TRBV7-3,TRBJ2-6,TRBD2,ASSSFPPGLDSPGANVLT
8,TRBV14,TRBJ2-7,.,AGSQGEQY
13,TRBV20-1,TRBJ2-7,TRBD2,SARGEREEFYEQY
13,TRBV6-2/TRBV6-3,TRBJ1-5,.,ASFAGGGRNQPQH
12,TRBV28,TRBJ2-7,.,ASSLRVEPYEQY
14,TRBV12-3/TRBV12-4,TRBJ2-1,.,ASRARTQSSYNEQF
12,TRBV12-3/TRBV12-4,TRBJ2-3,TRBD1,ASTSGQAADTQY
12,TRBV15,TRBJ1-4,.,ATSTGGEGEKLF
13,TRBV18,TRBJ2-2,.,ASSGDRLNTGELF
13,TRBV25-1,TRBJ1-4,TRBD1,ASSDTGQGNEKLF
13,TRBV7-2,TRBJ2-1,.,ASSLHSPKGDEQF
12,TRBV5-1,TRBJ2-7,TRBD2,ASNSGSNSYEQY
13,TRBV5-8,TRBJ2-1,.,ASIRAASSYNEQF
14,TRBV15,TRBJ2-7,TRBD2,ATSRGRGGVSYEQY
13,TRBV12-3/TRBV12-4,.,.,ASSLEGLSYNEQY
9,TRBV6-5,TRBJ2-7,TRBD1,TATRGNEQY
11,TRBV20-1,TRBJ2-7,.,SASGRALREQY
13,TRBV6-6,TRBJ1-5,.,ASSYSGQYNQPQH
13,TRBV2,TRBJ2-2,TRBD2,ASRFSGADTGELF
14,TRBV5-5,TRBJ2-5,TRBD1,ASSLLRGTAQETQY
12,TRBV21-1,TRBJ2-7,.,ASSKGLVSYEQY
12,TRBV2,TRBJ2-1,.,ASGIPSSYNEQF
12,TRBV20-1,TRBJ2-1,TRBD2,SAPVSGRSNEQF
11,TRBV5-1,TRBJ2-2,.,ASSLRAGGELF
13,TRBV13,TRBJ1-4,TRBD1,ASSARGQGNEKLF
11,TRBV29-1,TRBJ2-7,.,SVRSTSSYEQY